Below are 17 T cell receptor beta chains sequenced from a single sample in a study of long-term antiretroviral therapy in people with HIV. Version v3.0 of the immunoSEQ assay ran at survey level. The repertoire was sequenced with immunoSEQ multiplex PCR; TCRdb's copy has only in-frame clones and lacks some. The sample records roughly 15,000 clones, more than 85% being singletons. Sequencing used unsorted PBMCs, obtained 0.6 years after starting antiretroviral therapy. The receptors shown here come from a woman aged 40 to 49 with HIV.

The chain links TRBV5-4 to TRBJ1-2; D unresolved. The CDR3 is 15 residues long. V lost 3 bases to trimming and J lost 4 bases, with 16 bases between them. Germline loops: CDR1 SGHNT, CDR2 YYREEE (reference sequence). CDR3 sequence (DNA): TGTGCCAGCAGCTGGAGCGACGGCTGGCTCTATGGCTACACCTTC. The encoded protein is CASSWSDGWLYGYTF.

V is TRBV10-1 and J is TRBJ2-6; D might be TRBD1 (6 bases). This CDR3 spans 17 amino acids. With 6 bases removed from V and 4 bases from J, the gap between germline ends came to 19 bases. CDR1 is WNHNN, CDR2 SYGVQD, per germline (reference sequence). In nucleotides, the CDR3 is TGCGCCAGCAGCCACCTGAGGGAGCAGGGGGGGGCCAACGTCCTGACTTTC. Its protein product is CASSHLREQGGANVLTF.

The genes are TRBV29-1 and TRBJ1-1; 11 positions agree with TRBD1. The CDR3 runs to 13 residues. The V gene end was trimmed by 6 bases and the J gene end by 10 bases; junction bases not matched to a gene: 10. The germline V gene encodes CDR1 SQVTM and CDR2 ANQGSEA. CDR3 coding DNA: TGCAGCGTGGACGGACAGGGGGCTTGGGGAGCTTTCTTT. Translating gives CSVDGQGAWGAFF.

The chain combines TRBV2 with TRBJ2-3; TRBD2 aligns across 14 bases. Losses at the gene ends were 5 bases for V and 7 bases for J; bases not matched to a gene: 5. The CDR3 is 15 residues long. The V gene's germline CDR1 is SNHLY and CDR2 FYNNEI. In nucleotides, the CDR3 is TGTGCCAGCAGTTTGACTAGCGGGGGGGCTCATACGCAGTATTTT. It yields the protein CASSLTSGGAHTQYF.

This chain joins TRBV29-1 and TRBJ2-7; D might be TRBD1 or TRBD2, each matching 5 bases. Germline CDR1 reads SQVTM; CDR2 reads ANQGSEA. Trimming took 6 bases from V and 11 from J, leaving 14 bases between them. The CDR3 has 10 residues. CDR3 in amino acids: CSVTRDQEYF. The DNA of the CDR3 is TGCAGCGTCACCCGGGACCAAGAGTACTTC.

A few counts support this clone. The chain has TRBV30 and TRBJ2-7; 8 bases are shared with TRBD1. This CDR3 spans 14 amino acids. Per the germline V gene, CDR1 is GTSNPN and CDR2 is SVGIG (reference sequence). V lost 4 bases and J lost 5; bases outside the gene matches: 10. The CDR3 DNA reads as TGTGCCTGGACCCTAAAGACAGGGGACCACGAGCAGTACTTC. The encoded protein is CAWTLKTGDHEQYF.

This chain uses TRBV14 with TRBJ2-3, with a possible D match to TRBD1 (6 bases). The germline V gene has CDR1 SGHDN and CDR2 FVKESK. The CDR3 is made up of 17 amino acids. The germline V and J ends were trimmed by 4 bases and 2 bases, with 19 bases remaining between them. The CDR3 sequence is CASSRRADSDNTDTQYF. The DNA of the CDR3 is TGTGCCAGCAGCCGACGTGCGGACAGTGATAACACAGATACGCAGTATTTT.

The rearrangement uses TRBV5-4 and TRBJ1-1, with D hard to call. CDR3 size: 14 residues. Per germline, CDR1 SGHNT and CDR2 YYREEE (reference sequence). The V gene lost 3 bases and the J gene lost 5 bases, with 14 bases spanning the gap. The CDR3 spells CASSSSRAGTEAFF. The CDR3 DNA is TGTGCCAGCAGCTCTAGTCGGGCAGGAACTGAAGCTTTCTTT.

CDR3 nucleotide sequence: TGTGCCAGCAGCCAGGACCCACAGGAACCAATGAACACTGAAGCTTTCTTT. This encodes CASSQDPQEPMNTEAFF. The rearrangement joins TRBV2 to TRBJ1-1; a possible D gene is TRBD1 (5 bases). The CDR3 is 17 amino acids. Germline V gene lookup returns CDR1 SNHLY and CDR2 FYNNEI. V lost 6 bases and J lost 0, with 20 bases in between.

This clone was found once. This chain uses TRBV18 with TRBJ1-4, with 8 bases fitting TRBD1. The germline V gene encodes CDR1 KGHSH and CDR2 LQKENI. The CDR3 has 16 residues. V lost 0 bases to trimming and J lost 7 bases; unmatched junction nucleotides: 7. This CDR3 reads CASSPPKGQAREKLFF. In DNA, the CDR3 is TGTGCCAGCTCACCACCGAAGGGACAGGCCCGTGAAAAACTGTTTTTT.

The chain recombines TRBV30 with TRBJ1-1, with D hard to call. Germline-derived CDR1 and CDR2 are GTSNPN and SVGIG (reference sequence). Between the trimmed V and J ends, which lost 4 bases and 5 bases, there was a span of 20 bases. The CDR3 extends over 15 amino acids. This CDR3 is CAWIPTEWGETEAFF. CDR3 coding DNA: TGTGCCTGGATTCCTACGGAATGGGGTGAGACTGAAGCTTTCTTT.

The rearrangement joins TRBV7-9 to TRBJ1-4; possibly TRBD1 for D (5 bases). Germline-derived CDR1 and CDR2 are SEHNR and FQNEAQ (reference sequence). Trimming removed 4 bases at V and 8 bases at J, with 14 bases between. This CDR3 has 14 amino acids. CDR3 DNA: TGTGCCAGCAGCTCCCGACAGTGGGAGGAAAAACTGTTTTTT. Translated, it gives CASSSRQWEEKLFF.

This clone turned up a few times. The gene calls are TRBV11-2 and TRBJ2-5, with D uncertain. The CDR3 consists of 13 residues. V lost 6 bases to trimming and J lost 1 base, with 9 bases between them. Germline values: CDR1 SGHAT, CDR2 FQNNGV. CDR3 residues: CASSPWGQETQYF. The CDR3 coding sequence is TGTGCCAGCAGTCCTTGGGGCCAAGAGACCCAGTACTTC.

The V call is TRBV7-2, the J call TRBJ2-7, with 8 positions matching TRBD2. The CDR3 length is 15 residues. CDR1 and CDR2 from the germline V gene are SGHTA and FQGNSA. With V trimmed by 4 bases and J by 2 bases, 7 bases remained unmatched. CDR3: CASSSAGTRTYEQYF. The CDR3 DNA reads as TGTGCCAGCAGCTCAGCGGGGACTAGAACCTACGAGCAGTACTTC.

The genes are TRBV30 and TRBJ1-2, with 7 bases fitting TRBD1. The J segment lost 8 bases and the V segment lost 3 bases, leaving 9 bases of the junction unmatched. The germline V gene has CDR1 GTSNPN and CDR2 SVGIG (reference sequence). CDR3 size: 13 residues. The CDR3 DNA follows: TGTGCCTGGAGAGCCCAGAACAGGGGCGGCTACACCTTC. Translated: CAWRAQNRGGYTF.

The gene calls are TRBV6-5 and TRBJ1-1; unclear D gene. The CDR3 is 13 residues long. V was pared by 2 bases and J by 1 base, with 5 bases between. Germline V lookup: CDR1 MNHEY, CDR2 SVGAGI. The CDR3 region is CASSYEANTEAFF. DNA for the CDR3: TGTGCCAGCAGTTACGAGGCGAACACTGAAGCTTTCTTT.

The rearrangement links TRBV7-2 to TRBJ1-3; D gene ambiguous. The germline gives CDR1 SGHTA, CDR2 FQGNSA. Trimming stripped 3 bases from V and 0 bases from J, with 9 bases between. CDR3 length: 15 amino acids. The DNA of the CDR3 is TGTGCCAGCAGCTTCCTTTCCATCTCTGGAAACACCATATATTTT. It codes for CASSFLSISGNTIYF.